This TCR beta chain emerged from a study of shared clonotypes between healthy human individuals. About the study: CD8 memory received one plate per donor, CD8 naive two, CD4 memory three and CD4 naive three. Points from the study as a whole: The four-donor shared clonotypes exceeded non-shared clonotypes in generation probability, with non-shared ones scoring lower.

Using immunoSEQ multiplex PCR, the repertoire was profiled, and TCRdb retains in-frame clones only, with some absent. The table includes roughly 2.5 million clones, 85% to 95% detected once. With respect to this clone: Antigen specificity is unknown.

This sequence originates from a man between 18 and 35 years old in good health. Sequenced input: naive CD4+ T cells sorted from blood. Subset defined: CD45RA+ positively selected.

The CDR3 region is CASWRGGSGNTIYF. The CDR3 DNA follows: TGTGCCAGTTGGAGGGGTGGATCTGGAAACACCATATATTTT. The chain employs TRBV2 and TRBJ1-3; a weak D match, TRBD1 (5 bases). The CDR3 spans 14 residues. Germline CDR1 SNHLY, CDR2 FYNNEI. Trimming removed 9 bases from V and 1 base from J, with 13 bases in between.